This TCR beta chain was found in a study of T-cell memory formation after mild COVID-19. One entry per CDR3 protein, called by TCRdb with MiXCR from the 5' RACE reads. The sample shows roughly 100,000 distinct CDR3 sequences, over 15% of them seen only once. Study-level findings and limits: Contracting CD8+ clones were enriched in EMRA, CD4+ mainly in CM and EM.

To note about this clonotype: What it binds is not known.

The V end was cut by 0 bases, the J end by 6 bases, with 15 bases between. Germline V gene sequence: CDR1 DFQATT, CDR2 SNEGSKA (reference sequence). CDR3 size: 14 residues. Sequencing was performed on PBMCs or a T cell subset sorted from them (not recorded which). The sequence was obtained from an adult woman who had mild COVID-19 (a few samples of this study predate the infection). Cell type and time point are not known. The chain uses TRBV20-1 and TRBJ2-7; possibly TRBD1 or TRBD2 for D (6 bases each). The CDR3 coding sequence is TGCAGTGCTAGAGATATCTCCGAGGGGGGCGAGCAGTACTTC. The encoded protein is CSARDISEGGEQYF.